Shown below are 21 T cell receptor beta chains from a single sample sequenced in a study of cytomegalovirus exposure and HLA in healthy donors. The PCR contained 60 Vbeta and 13 Jbeta primers. Clones were read by immunoSEQ multiplex PCR, and TCRdb kept only the in-frame ones, dropping some. The repertoire holds approximately 70,000 clones, with around three quarters as singletons. Input material: PBMCs. These receptors came from a man in his forties or fifties in good health and CMV-seronegative.

The V call is TRBV28, the J call TRBJ2-7; 8 bases match TRBD2. This CDR3 is 15 amino acids long. The junction had 9 bases not matched to a gene; V was cut back by 3 bases and J by 5 bases. Germline loops: CDR1 MDHEN, CDR2 SYDVKM. CDR3 protein: CASSFFSGSTHEQYF. For the CDR3, the DNA is TGTGCCAGCAGTTTTTTCAGCGGGAGTACTCACGAGCAGTACTTC. Filled out from reference TRBV28 and TRBJ2-7, the complete variable domain reads DVKVTQSSRYLVKRTGEKVFLECVQDMDHENMFWYRQDPGLGLRLIYFSYDVKMKEKGDIPEGYSVSREKKERFSLILESASTNQTSMYLCASSFFSGSTHEQYFGPGTRLTVT.

The chain is built from TRBV5-4 and TRBJ2-3; 7 nucleotides agree with TRBD2. V dropped 4 bases and J dropped 3; count of bases not matched to a gene: 8. The germline V gene encodes CDR1 SGHNT and CDR2 YYREEE (reference sequence). CDR3 length: 15 amino acids. CDR3 protein: CASSVPGLITDTQYF. The DNA of the CDR3 is TGTGCCAGCAGCGTTCCGGGACTAATAACAGATACGCAGTATTTT.

The CDR3 region has the DNA TGTGCCAGCAGCCCTAGTCCCAACCACCCTGAAGCTTTCTTT. Translating it yields CASSPSPNHPEAFF. The chain is built from TRBV7-9 and TRBJ1-1; D is unresolved. CDR1 and CDR2 (germline): SEHNR, FQNEAQ (reference sequence). The CDR3 length is 14 residues. Trimming removed 5 bases from V and 6 bases from J, with 16 bases in between.

The chain is built from TRBV7-9 and TRBJ2-5; tentatively, D is TRBD1 (6 bases). V dropped 4 bases and J dropped 0 bases, with 12 bases sitting between them. CDR1 is SEHNR, CDR2 FQNEAQ, per germline (reference sequence). The CDR3 totals 15 residues. CDR3 DNA: TGTGCCAGCAGCTATAACTCAGGGGACCAAGAGACCCAGTACTTC. The encoded protein is CASSYNSGDQETQYF.

The gene calls are TRBV4-3 and TRBJ2-1; D unresolved. Trimming left V 0 bases short and J 0 bases short, with 12 bases between. Germline CDR1 is LGHNA and CDR2 is YSLEER. The CDR3 length is 17 residues. The DNA for the CDR3 is TGCGCCAGCAGCCAAGATTGGGCTACAAACTCCTACAATGAGCAGTTCTTC. Amino acid sequence: CASSQDWATNSYNEQFF.

This chain links TRBV27 with TRBJ1-2; D remains unclear. Germline CDR1 is MNHEY and CDR2 is SMNVEV (reference sequence). V was pared by 6 bases and J by 10 bases, with 15 bases between. The CDR3 contains 12 residues. CDR3 sequence reads: CASRSVSLVYTF. CDR3 nucleotides: TGTGCCAGCAGAAGCGTGAGTTTGGTCTACACCTTC.

This CDR3 reads CASSQDPADTGNTIYF. Here the CDR3 DNA reads TGCGCCAGCAGCCAAGATCCCGCAGATACTGGAAACACCATATATTTT. The V call is TRBV4-1, the J call TRBJ1-3; no clear D gene. The CDR3 contains 16 residues. Trimming left V 0 bases short and J 2 bases short, with 11 bases between. Germline V gene lookup returns CDR1 MGHRA and CDR2 YSYEKL.

The chain employs TRBV29-1 and TRBJ2-7; D is possibly TRBD1 (5 bases). There are 11 residues in the CDR3. Per germline, CDR1 SQVTM and CDR2 ANQGSEA. The V end lost 6 bases, the J end lost 2 bases, and 8 bases lay between the germline ends. The CDR3 region has the DNA TGCAGCGTCAGGGCCACCTACGAGCAGTACTTC. This sequence encodes CSVRATYEQYF.

This clone ranks as medium-sized. V gene TRBV5-6 combines with J gene TRBJ1-5, with D maybe TRBD1 (5 bases). The CDR3 runs to 14 residues. From germline, CDR1 is SGHDT and CDR2 YYEEEE. V gave up 0 bases and J gave up 3 bases, with 7 bases separating them. In DNA form, the CDR3 reads TGTGCCAGCAGCTTGGTAGGGGTCAATCAGCCCCAGCATTTT. Its translation is CASSLVGVNQPQHF.

The chain joins TRBV5-4 to TRBJ2-7; possibly TRBD1 for D (8 bases). V shed 4 bases and J shed 3 bases, with 26 bases lying between them. The CDR3 loop spans 18 amino acids. Per germline, CDR1 SGHNT and CDR2 YYREEE (reference sequence). The CDR3 protein is CASSKGGVTRGPDYEQYF. The CDR3 DNA is TGTGCCAGCAGCAAGGGGGGGGTGACCAGGGGGCCGGACTACGAGCAGTACTTC. The full variable domain, with the rest looked up from reference TRBV5-4 and TRBJ2-7, is ETGVTQSPTHLIKTRGQQVTLRCSSQSGHNTVSWYQQALGQGPQFIFQYYREEENGRGNFPPRFSGLQFPNYSSELNVNALELDDSALYLCASSKGGVTRGPDYEQYFGPGTRLTVT.

This clone was observed a handful of times. The J gene is TRBJ2-1, the V gene TRBV9; D is uncertain. The V gene's germline CDR1 is SGDLS and CDR2 YYNGEE. V lost 3 bases and J lost 6, with 16 bases in between. This CDR3 is built from 15 residues. In nucleotides, the CDR3 is TGTGCCAGCAGCGACGAGAAACGTGGCGGCAATGAGCAGTTCTTC. It codes for CASSDEKRGGNEQFF.

This clone was seen many times. Here the CDR3 reads CASSLEEDMNTEAFF. The CDR3 DNA sequence: TGTGCCAGCAGCTTAGAAGAGGATATGAACACTGAAGCTTTCTTT. The chain uses TRBV7-6 and TRBJ1-1; no definite D call. The CDR3 runs to 15 residues. From germline, CDR1 is SGHVS and CDR2 FNYEAQ. Between the trimmed V and J ends, which lost 1 base and 0 bases, there was a span of 9 bases.

CDR3 region: CASRRTAISGNTIYF. DNA for the CDR3: TGTGCCAGCAGGAGGACAGCGATCTCTGGAAACACCATATATTTT. This chain links TRBV28 with TRBJ1-3; the D gene is possibly TRBD1 (6 bases). Trimming removed 6 bases at V and 0 bases at J, with 12 bases between. The CDR3 consists of 15 residues. Germline CDR1 and CDR2: MDHEN and SYDVKM.

This clone occurred a few times. This chain joins TRBV5-6 and TRBJ1-4; the D is unclear. V lost 6 bases and J 8 bases, leaving 11 bases between the germline ends. Germline assignment: CDR1 SGHDT and CDR2 YYEEEE. This CDR3 is built from 12 residues. CDR3: CASTLTGEKLFF. CDR3 nucleotides: TGTGCCAGCACCCTGACTGGCGAAAAACTGTTTTTT.

The chain recombines TRBV5-8 with TRBJ2-1, with D unclear. V was shortened by 0 bases and J by 4 bases, with 8 bases between the two germline ends. Germline values: CDR1 SGHTS, CDR2 YDEGEE. The length of the CDR3 is 14 residues. Here the CDR3 DNA reads TGTGCCAGCAGCTTGGGGGCGCAGTACAATGAGCAGTTCTTC. It yields the protein CASSLGAQYNEQFF. Full variable domain (remainder filled in from reference TRBV5-8 and TRBJ2-1): EAGVTQSPTHLIKTRGQQATLRCSPISGHTSVYWYQQALGLGLQFLLWYDEGEERNRGNFPPRFSGRQFPNYSSELNVNALELEDSALYLCASSLGAQYNEQFFGPGTRLTVL.

This clone was recorded once. V is TRBV25-1 and J is TRBJ2-3; D ambiguous. The germline gives CDR1 MGHDK, CDR2 SYGVNS. Deletions cut 3 bases from V and 7 bases from J, with 11 bases between. CDR3 length: 13 amino acids. CDR3 region: CASSDGLAYTQYF. CDR3 sequence (DNA): TGTGCCAGCAGTGATGGTTTGGCCTATACGCAGTATTTT. Based on the CDR3 plus reference TRBV25-1 and TRBJ2-3, the full variable domain is EADIYQTPRYLVIGTGKKITLECSQTMGHDKMYWYQQDPGMELHLIHYSYGVNSTEKGDLSSESTVSRIRTEHFPLTLESARPSHTSQYLCASSDGLAYTQYFGPGTRLTVL.

The J gene is TRBJ2-2, the V gene TRBV5-1, with D tentatively TRBD1 (6 bases). V dropped 4 bases and J dropped 1 base, with 11 bases sitting between them. The CDR3 consists of 15 residues. Germline V gene sequence: CDR1 SGHRS, CDR2 YFSETQ. CDR3 sequence: CASSPGTMNTGELFF. DNA of the CDR3: TGCGCCAGCAGCCCCGGGACAATGAACACCGGGGAGCTGTTTTTT.

The count of this clone is one. The J gene is TRBJ1-1, the V gene TRBV7-9; 7 nucleotides agree with TRBD1. The CDR3 has 12 residues. The germline V gene encodes CDR1 SEHNR and CDR2 FQNEAQ (reference sequence). V lost 7 bases, J lost 10 bases, and 9 bases stayed unmatched. CDR3 DNA: TGTGCCAGCATGGAGGGGGCGCGGAGAGCTTTCTTT. Its translation: CASMEGARRAFF. Together with reference TRBV7-9 and TRBJ1-1, the CDR3 gives the full variable domain: DTGVSQNPRHKITKRGQNVTFRCDPISEHNRLYWYRQTLGQGPEFLTYFQNEAQLEKSRLLSDRFSAERPKGSFSTLEIQRTEQGDSAMYLCASMEGARRAFFGQGTRLTVV.

This clone occurred a few times. The gene calls are TRBV28 and TRBJ2-1; the match to TRBD2 covers 11 bases. The CDR3 spans 16 residues. CDR1 is MDHEN and CDR2 is SYDVKM in the germline V gene. V trimming: 7 bases; J trimming: 0 bases; junction bases outside the gene matches: 5. The CDR3 region is CASIPSGRSSYNEQFF. DNA for the CDR3: TGTGCCAGCATTCCTAGCGGGAGGAGCTCCTACAATGAGCAGTTCTTC.

The chain joins TRBV6-6 to TRBJ2-3; D remains unclear. The CDR3 runs 13 residues. Germline V lookup: CDR1 MNHNY, CDR2 SVGAGI (reference sequence). Trimming cost V 5 bases and J 5 bases, with 11 bases left between them. This CDR3 is CASSLPRGDTQYF. Written as DNA, the CDR3 is TGTGCCAGCAGTCTCCCCCGAGGAGATACGCAGTATTTT.

The chain carries TRBV30 and TRBJ1-1, with TRBD1 matching 8 bases. The length of the CDR3 is 16 residues. V lost 1 base and J lost 1; bases outside the gene matches: 8. CDR1 GTSNPN and CDR2 SVGIG come from the germline V gene (reference sequence). The CDR3 is CAWSGGTGEKNTEAFF. In DNA form, the CDR3 reads TGTGCCTGGAGTGGGGGGACAGGTGAAAAGAACACTGAAGCTTTCTTT.